Following are 20 T cell receptor beta chains from one sample sequenced in a study of shared clonotypes between healthy human individuals (TCRdb year 2020). The library was built by means of the immunoSEQ multiplex PCR assay. TCRdb re-hosts the immuneACCESS table, in-frame sequences only. Its copies lack some clones; in the studies checked, an unresolved V gene accounts for under half of them, and the cause for the rest is not known. The sample table holds about 2.1 million clones, of which 80% to 95% were seen once. More than 1.5% of the sample comes from the top ten. CD8 naive samples were obtained by positive selection for CCR7 among CD45RO-negative cells, yielding a CD45RA+CCR7+ population from which TemRA cells were excluded. The sequencing input was naive CD8+ T cells from PBMCs. This sample's cell subset or site label indicates: CD45RA+CCR7+. The receptors derive from a man aged 18 to 35 in good health. Some clones in this sample may be carry-over from other donors' samples.

V and J are TRBV5-4 and TRBJ1-3; unclear D gene. CDR1 and CDR2 from the germline V gene are SGHNT and YYREEE (reference sequence). The CDR3 is made up of 14 amino acids. V lost 4 bases to trimming and J lost 1 base, with 9 bases between them. CDR3 bases: TGTGCCAGCAGCCTGTGGTCTTCTGGAAACACCATATATTTT. Encoded protein: CASSLWSSGNTIYF.

Written as DNA, the CDR3 is TGCAGCGTTGGGGGGCCTGGTCGGTCAGGGGGCGAAGCTTTCTTT. Translating it yields CSVGGPGRSGGEAFF. The chain uses TRBV29-1 and TRBJ1-1; 8 nucleotides match TRBD1. Germline CDR1 is SQVTM and CDR2 is ANQGSEA. This CDR3 has 15 residues. V was clipped by 4 bases and J by 8 bases; unmatched bases: 15.

This clone was seen once. This chain links TRBV27 with TRBJ2-2; TRBD2 aligns across 7 bases. This CDR3 region has 14 residues. V shed 7 bases, J shed 1 base, and the junction held 3 bases outside the gene matches. Germline loops: CDR1 MNHEY, CDR2 SMNVEV (reference sequence). As DNA, the CDR3 is TGTGCCAGCACCCAGCGGGAGAACACCGGGGAGCTGTTTTTT. Its translation: CASTQRENTGELFF.

CDR3 sequence (DNA): TGTGCTAGTGGACTGGTTAGCGGGAGGGCCGGGGAGACCCAGTACTTC. Amino acid sequence: CASGLVSGRAGETQYF. The chain uses TRBV12-5 and TRBJ2-5; 11 nucleotides line up with TRBD2. Losses at the gene ends were 6 bases for V and 5 bases for J; bases not matched to a gene: 11. This CDR3 has 16 residues. Germline V gives CDR1 LGHNT, CDR2 FRNRAP.

V gene TRBV19 combines with J gene TRBJ2-7; D is perhaps TRBD1 (6 bases). V was pared by 5 bases and J by 2 bases, with 16 bases between. This CDR3 comprises 15 residues. Germline-derived CDR1 and CDR2 are LNHDA and SQIVND (reference sequence). CDR3 protein: CASSQTGTPAYEQYF. The CDR3 DNA sequence: TGTGCCAGTAGTCAGACCGGGACACCGGCCTACGAGCAGTACTTC.

This chain uses TRBV29-1 with TRBJ2-1; 11 bases are shared with TRBD2. Germline CDR1 is SQVTM and CDR2 is ANQGSEA. The CDR3 length is 16 residues. V shed 2 bases, J shed 4 bases, and the junction held 7 bases outside the gene matches. The CDR3 DNA sequence: TGCAGCGTTGAAAGACTGACTAGCGGGACTTACAATGAGCAGTTCTTC. Amino acid sequence: CSVERLTSGTYNEQFF.

The chain uses TRBV5-1 and TRBJ2-1; D ambiguous. CDR1 is SGHRS and CDR2 is YFSETQ in the germline V gene. V shed 4 bases and J shed 6 bases, with 8 bases lying between them. CDR3 length: 12 residues. The CDR3 spells CASSGPGNEQFF. In nucleotides, the CDR3 is TGCGCCAGCAGCGGCCCCGGCAATGAGCAGTTCTTC.

V and J are TRBV7-2 and TRBJ2-3, with 7 positions matching TRBD2. Trimming took 1 base from V and 5 from J; bases not matched to a gene: 12. Per germline, CDR1 SGHTA and CDR2 FQGNSA. The CDR3 loop spans 17 amino acids. CDR3 sequence reads: CASSLEGRGSRIDTQYF. CDR3 DNA: TGTGCCAGCAGCTTAGAGGGGCGCGGGAGCAGGATAGATACGCAGTATTTT.

The rearrangement uses TRBV7-7 and TRBJ1-4; the match to TRBD1 covers 8 bases. The ends lost 1 base at V and 5 bases at J; junction bases unmatched: 0. The CDR3 sequence is 14 residues long. Germline V gene data show CDR1 as SSHAT and CDR2 as FNYEAQ (reference sequence). CDR3 nucleotide sequence: TGTGCCAGCAGCTTAGGGACAGGGAATGAAAAACTGTTTTTT. Encoded protein: CASSLGTGNEKLFF.

The J gene is TRBJ2-6, the V gene TRBV27; D gene unclear. The V end was cut by 6 bases, the J end by 0 bases, with 9 bases between. Germline CDR1 reads MNHEY; CDR2 reads SMNVEV (reference sequence). The CDR3 length is 15 residues. The CDR3 loop reads CASSPLGSGANVLTF. The CDR3 DNA reads TGTGCCAGCAGCCCTCTGGGCTCTGGGGCCAACGTCCTGACTTTC.

The chain uses TRBV5-8 and TRBJ1-1; no reliable D call. Germline V gene sequence: CDR1 SGHTS, CDR2 YDEGEE. There are 14 residues in the CDR3. V lost 4 bases and J lost 1, with 11 bases in between. The CDR3 sequence: CASSRRVENTEAFF. The CDR3, as DNA: TGTGCCAGCAGCCGACGCGTGGAGAACACTGAAGCTTTCTTT.

Comments on this clone: Distinct nucleotide sequences in the sample also encode this CDR3. The chain recombines TRBV6-5 with TRBJ2-2; 10 nucleotides match TRBD2. Germline trimming cut 4 bases from V and 6 bases from J; bases unmatched to any gene: 2. Germline assignment: CDR1 MNHEY and CDR2 SVGAGI. CDR3 length: 14 residues. The CDR3 DNA follows: TGTGCCAGCAGTTTAGCGGGAGGCTCCGGGGAGCTGTTTTTT. Translation gives CASSLAGGSGELFF.

The genes are TRBV5-8 and TRBJ2-1, with D possibly TRBD2 on 6 matching bases. In germline, CDR1 is SGHTS, CDR2 YDEGEE. The CDR3 contains 16 residues. The V and J ends lost 4 bases and 4 bases respectively, with 18 bases between them. Here the CDR3 reads CASSVSSSGLYNEQFF. The CDR3 DNA reads as TGTGCCAGCAGCGTGTCGAGTAGCGGATTATACAATGAGCAGTTCTTC. Using reference TRBV5-8 and TRBJ2-1 for the parts outside the CDR3, the full variable domain is EAGVTQSPTHLIKTRGQQATLRCSPISGHTSVYWYQQALGLGLQFLLWYDEGEERNRGNFPPRFSGRQFPNYSSELNVNALELEDSALYLCASSVSSSGLYNEQFFGPGTRLTVL.

The DNA for the CDR3 is TGTGCCAGCGATACGACAGGGGGCTTGGAGACCCAGTACTTC. Its protein is CASDTTGGLETQYF. The V call is TRBV6-1, the J call TRBJ2-5; 10 positions match TRBD1. The V gene end was trimmed by 8 bases and the J gene end by 5 bases; junction bases not matched to a gene: 8. Germline CDR1 MNHNS, CDR2 SASEGT. The CDR3 is 14 amino acids.

The V and J genes are TRBV10-2 and TRBJ2-7, with D perhaps TRBD2 (6 bases). With 6 bases removed from V and 6 bases from J, the gap between germline ends came to 15 bases. There are 13 residues in the CDR3. Germline V gene data show CDR1 as WSHSY and CDR2 as SAAADI. Written as DNA, the CDR3 is TGCGCCAGCAGGGTAGCGGAGTACAGCGAGCAGTACTTC. Protein: CASRVAEYSEQYF.

V gene TRBV7-9 combines with J gene TRBJ2-3; D is unresolved. Germline-derived CDR1 and CDR2 are SEHNR and FQNEAQ (reference sequence). The CDR3 contains 16 residues. V gave up 3 bases and J gave up 0 bases, with 13 bases separating them. CDR3 protein: CASSFGSLGSTDTQYF. CDR3 in DNA: TGTGCCAGCAGCTTCGGTAGCCTTGGTAGCACAGATACGCAGTATTTT. Looking up the rest from reference TRBV7-9 and TRBJ2-3 gives the full variable domain: DTGVSQNPRHKITKRGQNVTFRCDPISEHNRLYWYRQTLGQGPEFLTYFQNEAQLEKSRLLSDRFSAERPKGSFSTLEIQRTEQGDSAMYLCASSFGSLGSTDTQYFGPGTRLTVL.

In this sample, this clone turned up once. This chain connects TRBV7-2 to TRBJ1-4; no clear D. Trimming took off 2 bases at V and 14 bases at J, with 15 bases between the two ends. The CDR3 is made up of 13 amino acids. CDR1 and CDR2 (germline): SGHTA, FQGNSA. The CDR3 protein is CASSLNLRGWLFF. The CDR3 region has the DNA TGTGCCAGCAGCTTAAATCTCCGAGGATGGCTGTTTTTT.

CDR3 DNA sequence: TGTGCCAGCAGCTTGTGGAGGGCTCCCTACGAGCAGTACTTC. Translation: CASSLWRAPYEQYF. This chain connects TRBV5-5 to TRBJ2-7; D is possibly TRBD2 (6 bases). V shed 1 base and J shed 2 bases, with 10 bases lying between them. CDR1 and CDR2 (germline): SGHKS, YYEKEE (reference sequence). This CDR3 has 14 residues.

The chain couples TRBV2 to TRBJ2-7; D is possibly TRBD1 or TRBD2 (5 bases each). V gave up 4 bases and J gave up 0 bases, with 13 bases separating them. Germline CDR1 is SNHLY and CDR2 is FYNNEI. This CDR3 is 15 amino acids long. CDR3 DNA: TGTGCCAGCAGTGGGTGGGCAGGGACCTCCTACGAGCAGTACTTC. This translates into CASSGWAGTSYEQYF.

This chain joins TRBV5-4 and TRBJ1-2; D is uncertain. Germline-derived CDR1 and CDR2 are SGHNT and YYREEE (reference sequence). There are 13 residues in the CDR3. V lost 4 bases to trimming and J lost 7 bases, with 14 bases between them. CDR3 sequence (DNA): TGTGCCAGCAGCCAAACACAGTGGGGTGGCTACACCTTC. The encoded protein is CASSQTQWGGYTF.